A single sample is the source of the 10 T cell receptor beta chains below, sequenced in a study of shared clonotypes between healthy human individuals. The data were produced by immunoSEQ multiplex PCR, yet TCRdb's version contains in-frame clones alone and is incomplete. The sample has roughly 2.2 million clones; around 90% are singletons. The specimen was naive CD4+ T cells from PBMCs. Regarding subset: CD45RA+ positively selected. The receptors were sampled from a man aged 18 to 30 in good health. Some clones in this sample may be carry-over from other donors' samples.

This chain links TRBV6-1 with TRBJ1-5, with 9 bases lining up with TRBD1. This CDR3 spans 14 amino acids. Germline V gives CDR1 MNHNS, CDR2 SASEGT. After removal of 3 bases from V and 6 bases from J, the junction contained 3 bases not matched to a gene. The CDR3 here is CASSEGQGPQPQHF. Written as DNA, the CDR3 is TGTGCCAGCAGTGAGGGACAGGGCCCTCAGCCCCAGCATTTT.

The chain employs TRBV5-1 and TRBJ2-2; 8 bases line up with TRBD1. V was pared by 1 base and J by 2 bases, with 10 bases of the junction left unmatched. Germline-derived CDR1 and CDR2 are SGHRS and YFSETQ. The CDR3 has 18 amino acids. CDR3 sequence: CASSLPTGANFNTGELFF. Here the CDR3 DNA reads TGCGCCAGCAGCTTGCCGACAGGGGCGAATTTCAACACCGGGGAGCTGTTTTTT. The full variable domain, completed using reference TRBV5-1 and TRBJ2-2, is KAGVTQTPRYLIKTRGQQVTLSCSPISGHRSVSWYQQTPGQGLQFLFEYFSETQRNKGNFPGRFSGRQFSNSRSEMNVSTLELGDSALYLCASSLPTGANFNTGELFFGEGSRLTVL.

Remarks on this clone: The identical CDR3 is also encoded by other nucleotide sequences in the sample. The rearrangement uses TRBV11-3 and TRBJ1-1; 12 bases map to TRBD1. Germline CDR1 reads SGHNT; CDR2 reads YENEEA. The CDR3 is 14 residues long. The junction had 0 bases not matched to a gene; V was cut back by 3 bases and J by 4 bases. CDR3: CASSLGQGATEAFF. For the CDR3, the DNA is TGTGCCAGCAGCTTGGGACAGGGGGCCACTGAAGCTTTCTTT.

The rearrangement uses TRBV10-1 and TRBJ2-5; TRBD2 might be the D (6 bases). This CDR3 contains 14 residues. V lost 11 bases and J lost 5, with 21 bases in between. Germline CDR1 reads WNHNN; CDR2 reads SYGVQD (reference sequence). The CDR3 spells CADALPGVEETQYF. The CDR3 DNA sequence: TGCGCCGACGCCCTCCCGGGAGTAGAGGAGACCCAGTACTTC.

This chain joins TRBV5-4 and TRBJ1-3, with D tentatively TRBD1 (6 bases). Deletions cut 6 bases from V and 0 bases from J, with 19 bases between. CDR3 length: 17 residues. In germline, CDR1 is SGHNT, CDR2 YYREEE (reference sequence). CDR3 nucleotide sequence: TGTGCCAGCACGCTTGGGGGGGACACCGTCTCTGGAAACACCATATATTTT. It translates to CASTLGGDTVSGNTIYF.

The CDR3: CASPRDSNTEAFF. The CDR3 coding sequence is TGTGCCAGCCCAAGGGACTCAAACACTGAAGCTTTCTTT. The V gene is TRBV2, the J gene TRBJ1-1; possibly TRBD1 for D (5 bases). The CDR3 spans 13 residues. V was clipped by 8 bases and J by 2 bases, with 12 bases between them. Germline assignment: CDR1 SNHLY and CDR2 FYNNEI. The full variable domain, completed using reference TRBV2 and TRBJ1-1, is EPEVTQTPSHQVTQMGQEVILRCVPISNHLYFYWYRQILGQKVEFLVSFYNNEISEKSEIFDDQFSVERPDGSNFTLKIRSTKLEDSAMYFCASPRDSNTEAFFGQGTRLTVV.

As concerns this clone: The sample contains more than one DNA sequence encoding this CDR3. CDR3 residues: CASSYSGNEKLFF. The CDR3 region has the DNA TGTGCCAGCAGTTACTCGGGTAATGAAAAACTGTTTTTT. The chain joins TRBV6-5 to TRBJ1-4; D not resolved. Trimming pared 0 bases from V and 4 bases from J, leaving 3 bases between. The CDR3 extends over 13 amino acids. Germline V gene lookup returns CDR1 MNHEY and CDR2 SVGAGI.

As to this clone: This CDR3 is also generated by other DNA sequences in the sample. This chain connects TRBV28 to TRBJ1-1; D is unclear. In germline, CDR1 is MDHEN, CDR2 SYDVKM. Deletions cut 2 bases from V and 4 bases from J, with 5 bases between. CDR3 length: 12 amino acids. CDR3 coding DNA: TGTGCCAGCAGTTTACGCAGCACTGAAGCTTTCTTT. Translating gives CASSLRSTEAFF.

The V call is TRBV6-6, the J call TRBJ1-2, with TRBD1 identical over 7 bases. The CDR3 runs 15 residues. The germline gives CDR1 MNHNY, CDR2 SVGAGI (reference sequence). V gave up 5 bases and J gave up 3 bases; unmatched junction bases: 9. The CDR3 DNA reads as TGTGCCAGCAGTGACCGACAGGGACGAGACTATGGCTACACCTTC. Its translation: CASSDRQGRDYGYTF.

This clone was detected once. The V call is TRBV7-2, the J call TRBJ1-5, with a weak D call TRBD1 (5 bases). V dropped 3 bases and J dropped 11 bases, with 11 bases sitting between them. The CDR3 has 12 residues. Germline V gives CDR1 SGHTA, CDR2 FQGNSA. The CDR3 DNA reads as TGTGCCAGCAGCTTTGGCCGGGGGGCCCAGCATTTT. This sequence encodes CASSFGRGAQHF.